This entry concerns a single T cell receptor beta chain. The data belong to a study of shared T cell receptors in the human thymus. The table came from immunoSEQ multiplex PCR; TCRdb's copy has only in-frame clones and leaves some out. Here the sample spans hundreds of thousands of clones, over 75% being singletons. Trimming left V 1 base short and J 4 bases short, with 13 bases between. The CDR3 has 15 amino acids. Per the germline V gene, CDR1 is MGHRA and CDR2 is YSYEKL. This same sample was also taken into another study, of human thymus T cells. That source adds: In corrective heart surgery, resections were taken, and these provided the thymus tissue.

The specimen sequenced was thymocytes. The chain carries TRBV4-1 and TRBJ1-2; the D gene is possibly TRBD1 (5 bases). The clonotype was recovered from a girl under three years old with a congenital heart defect. The CDR3 here is CASSQGRRDGYGYTF. In nucleotides, the CDR3 is TGCGCCAGCAGCCAAGGTCGGCGGGACGGCTATGGCTACACCTTC.